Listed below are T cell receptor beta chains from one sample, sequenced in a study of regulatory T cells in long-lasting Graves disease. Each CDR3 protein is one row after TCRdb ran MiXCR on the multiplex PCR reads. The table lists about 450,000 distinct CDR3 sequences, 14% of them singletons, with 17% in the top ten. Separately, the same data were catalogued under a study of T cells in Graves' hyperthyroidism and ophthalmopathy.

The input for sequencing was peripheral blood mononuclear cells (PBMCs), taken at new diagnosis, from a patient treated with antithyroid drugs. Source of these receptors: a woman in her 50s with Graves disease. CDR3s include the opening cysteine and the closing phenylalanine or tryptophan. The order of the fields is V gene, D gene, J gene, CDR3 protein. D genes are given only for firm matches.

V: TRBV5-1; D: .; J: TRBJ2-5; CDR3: CASSSGGLLQETQYF
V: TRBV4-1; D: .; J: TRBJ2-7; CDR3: CASSQDQGPGYEQYF
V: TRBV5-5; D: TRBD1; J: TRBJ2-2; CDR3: CASRRGTANTGELFF
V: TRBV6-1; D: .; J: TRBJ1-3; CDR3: CATGMGLPGNTIYF
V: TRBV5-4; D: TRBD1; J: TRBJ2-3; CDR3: CASSTQQGMTTDTQYF
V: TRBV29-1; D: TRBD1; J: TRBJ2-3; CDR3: CSVVNYRDRATDTQYF
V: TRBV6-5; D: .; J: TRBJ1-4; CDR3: CASSYSGLGGLGEKLFF
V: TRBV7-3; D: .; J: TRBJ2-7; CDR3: CASSFSGGPGPYEQYF
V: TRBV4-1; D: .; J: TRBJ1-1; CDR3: CASSQPRVSTEAFF
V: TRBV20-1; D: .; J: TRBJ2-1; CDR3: CSARDQEGPNEQFF
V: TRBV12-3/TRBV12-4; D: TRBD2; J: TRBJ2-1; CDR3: CASSFWTSGIYNEQFF
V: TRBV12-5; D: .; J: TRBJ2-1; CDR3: CASGLVLTDNEQFF
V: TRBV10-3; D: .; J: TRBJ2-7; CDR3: CAISASLGEQYF
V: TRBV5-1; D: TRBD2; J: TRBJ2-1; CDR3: CASSLGLAIDNEQFF
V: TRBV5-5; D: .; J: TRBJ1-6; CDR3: CASSLVPPGEVQVLHF
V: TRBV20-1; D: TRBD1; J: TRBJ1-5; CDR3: CSARAPAGGGWQPQHF
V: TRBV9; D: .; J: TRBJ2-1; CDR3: CASSVAAPNYNEQFF